Below, 27 T cell receptor beta chains from the same sample are listed, as sequenced in a study of T cell changes during pregnancy in multiple sclerosis. Produced via immunoSEQ multiplex PCR; TCRdb's table is partial and in-frame only. The sample yields about 80,000 clones, 85% to 95% seen once. This sample comprised peripheral blood, obtained after pregnancy. Receptor source: a female donor in good health, enrolled as a control in a pregnancy study.

The rearrangement uses TRBV29-1 and TRBJ1-1; D is possibly TRBD1 (5 bases). This CDR3 is built from 13 residues. Per the germline V gene, CDR1 is SQVTM and CDR2 is ANQGSEA. Trimming shortened V by 4 bases and J by 4 bases, and 13 bases separated the two germline ends. The CDR3 loop reads CSVGKQESTEAFF. The CDR3 region has the DNA TGCAGCGTTGGGAAACAGGAGAGCACTGAAGCTTTCTTT.

The gene calls are TRBV29-1 and TRBJ2-1, with a tentative D call TRBD1 (5 bases). The germline gives CDR1 SQVTM, CDR2 ANQGSEA. V was trimmed by 2 bases and J by 2 bases, leaving 7 bases between them. The CDR3 has 13 residues. The CDR3 nucleotides are TGCAGCGTTGAACAGGGTACCTACAATGAGCAGTTCTTC. Translated, it gives CSVEQGTYNEQFF.

V gene TRBV28 combines with J gene TRBJ2-7; possibly TRBD2 for D (6 bases). This CDR3 spans 12 amino acids. Deletions cut 3 bases from V and 5 bases from J, with 8 bases between. The germline V gene has CDR1 MDHEN and CDR2 SYDVKM. The CDR3 DNA follows: TGTGCCAGCAGTTTGGGGGGACACGAGCAGTACTTC. Protein: CASSLGGHEQYF.

This chain uses TRBV10-3 with TRBJ2-1, with 12 positions matching TRBD1. This CDR3 is built from 15 residues. Per the germline V gene, CDR1 is ENHRY and CDR2 is SYGVKD. V dropped 6 bases and J dropped 8; count of bases not matched to a gene: 8. CDR3 in DNA: TGTGCCATCAGCCCGGGACAGGGGGCCCAAGATGAGCAGTTCTTC. Residues: CAISPGQGAQDEQFF.

This clone was detected only once. This chain connects TRBV29-1 to TRBJ1-1; the match to TRBD1 covers 7 bases. Germline CDR1 reads SQVTM; CDR2 reads ANQGSEA. Trimming removed 4 bases from V and 4 bases from J; junction bases left unmatched: 9. The CDR3 covers 14 residues. The CDR3 sequence: CSVARQGPGTEAFF. For the CDR3, the DNA is TGCAGCGTTGCCCGACAGGGCCCAGGCACTGAAGCTTTCTTT.

This clone was recorded only once. The chain is built from TRBV7-2 and TRBJ2-6; 9 bases align to TRBD2. Germline loops: CDR1 SGHTA, CDR2 FQGNSA. This CDR3 comprises 16 residues. V shed 5 bases, J shed 2 bases, and the junction held 4 bases outside the gene matches. In nucleotides, the CDR3 is TGTGCCAGCAGCCAGACTAGCGGAACTGGGGCCAACGTCCTGACTTTC. Protein sequence: CASSQTSGTGANVLTF.

The chain couples TRBV7-9 to TRBJ1-4; 8 bases line up with TRBD1. The J segment lost 3 bases and the V segment lost 5 bases, leaving 5 bases of the junction unmatched. CDR3 length equals 15 residues. Germline assignment: CDR1 SEHNR and CDR2 FQNEAQ (reference sequence). CDR3 sequence (DNA): TGTGCCAGCAGCCCCCGGACAGGGTCTAATGAAAAACTGTTTTTT. Translating it yields CASSPRTGSNEKLFF. The whole variable domain, remainder taken from reference TRBV7-9 and TRBJ1-4, is DTGVSQNPRHKITKRGQNVTFRCDPISEHNRLYWYRQTLGQGPEFLTYFQNEAQLEKSRLLSDRFSAERPKGSFSTLEIQRTEQGDSAMYLCASSPRTGSNEKLFFGSGTQLSVL.

The chain has TRBV19 and TRBJ1-2; D is undetermined. The germline CDR1 and CDR2 sequences are LNHDA and SQIVND (reference sequence). The CDR3 consists of 17 residues. V was shortened by 6 bases and J by 3 bases, with 23 bases between the two germline ends. DNA of the CDR3: TGTGCCAGTAGCCCCCCAGAGGAGGAAGGTTTTTACTATGGCTACACCTTC. Its translation: CASSPPEEEGFYYGYTF.

The CDR3 nucleotides are TGTGCCAGCTCAGGAGATTTCGGGGGCTCTGGGGCCAACGTCCTGACTTTC. Translating gives CASSGDFGGSGANVLTF. The V and J genes are TRBV11-3 and TRBJ2-6, with TRBD2 as a possible D gene (6 bases). Germline V gene data show CDR1 as SGHNT and CDR2 as YENEEA. CDR3 length: 17 amino acids. V dropped 8 bases and J dropped 0 bases, with 17 bases sitting between them.

V gene TRBV28 combines with J gene TRBJ1-5; D possibly corresponds to TRBD1 (6 bases). With 2 bases removed from V and 6 bases from J, the gap between germline ends came to 14 bases. In germline, CDR1 is MDHEN, CDR2 SYDVKM. The CDR3 contains 15 residues. CDR3 coding DNA: TGTGCCAGCAGTTTAGCGGGGGCTTTTAGTCAGCCCCAGCATTTT. Protein: CASSLAGAFSQPQHF.

For the CDR3, the DNA is TGTGCCAGCAGTGCCGTCTACGGGGAGCAGTTCTTC. Translating gives CASSAVYGEQFF. The chain uses TRBV6-1 and TRBJ2-1; D remains unclear. CDR1 is MNHNS and CDR2 is SASEGT in the germline V gene. This CDR3 contains 12 residues. V shed 4 bases and J shed 10 bases, with 11 bases lying between them.

This chain joins TRBV9 and TRBJ1-4, with D uncertain. V was cut by 6 bases and J by 7 bases, with 13 bases left in between. The length of the CDR3 is 13 residues. Germline CDR1 SGDLS, CDR2 YYNGEE. The CDR3: CASIFREPEKLFF. For the CDR3, the DNA is TGTGCCAGCATTTTCCGGGAACCTGAAAAACTGTTTTTT.

This chain connects TRBV10-2 to TRBJ2-5, with D uncertain. Germline V gene lookup returns CDR1 WSHSY and CDR2 SAAADI. This CDR3 contains 12 residues. V was trimmed by 5 bases and J by 1 base, leaving 5 bases between them. The CDR3 DNA follows: TGCGCCAGCAGTCCTGTCCAAGAGACCCAGTACTTC. It encodes CASSPVQETQYF.

The CDR3 sequence is CASSAGDTSCYGYTF. CDR3 nucleotide sequence: TGTGCCAGCAGCGCGGGGGACACCTCGTGCTATGGCTACACCTTC. This rearrangement joins TRBV21-1 to TRBJ1-2. TRBV21-1 is designated a pseudogene. The CDR3 is 15 residues long.

This clone appeared a few times. The chain is built from TRBV29-1 and TRBJ1-1, with a possible D match to TRBD1 (5 bases). CDR3 length: 13 residues. The V end was cut by 4 bases, the J end by 1 base, with 10 bases between. Germline V CDR1 and CDR2: SQVTM, ANQGSEA. The CDR3 loop reads CSVVKGQNTEAFF. CDR3 in DNA: TGCAGCGTTGTGAAAGGACAGAACACTGAAGCTTTCTTT.

Concerning this clone itself: Mismatch with germline at one junction end may stem from a read error. The V call is TRBV7-7, the J call TRBJ2-1; 11 nucleotides agree with TRBD2. Germline values: CDR1 SSHAT, CDR2 FNYEAQ (reference sequence). The CDR3 length is 17 residues. The CDR3 region is CASSRITSGGFDNEQFF. CDR3 bases: TGTGCTAGCAGCCGCATTACTAGCGGGGGATTCGACAATGAGCAGTTCTTC.

This rearrangement joins TRBV12-1 to TRBJ2-7; the D call of TRBD2 is as the table states it, not checked on the DNA. TRBV12-1 is a documented pseudogene. The CDR3 has 18 amino acids. CDR3 protein: CASSSRTSGRASSYEQYF. As DNA, the CDR3 is TGTGCCAGCAGCTCCCGGACTAGCGGGAGGGCTTCCTCCTACGAGCAGTACTTC.

The chain is built from TRBV5-1 and TRBJ1-3; D ambiguous. The CDR3 loop spans 13 amino acids. V was shortened by 6 bases and J by 1 base, with 8 bases between the two germline ends. CDR1 and CDR2 (germline): SGHRS, YFSETQ. The DNA for the CDR3 is TGCGCCAGCATGAGTGGTTCTGGAAACACCATATATTTT. Protein sequence: CASMSGSGNTIYF.

The rearrangement uses TRBV6-1 and TRBJ2-1; D unresolved. The CDR3 contains 14 residues. Germline CDR1 is MNHNS and CDR2 is SASEGT. V was pared by 2 bases and J by 5 bases, with 10 bases between. CDR3 residues: CASSETPTDNEQFF. CDR3 nucleotides: TGTGCCAGCAGTGAAACACCAACCGACAATGAGCAGTTCTTC.

The rearrangement uses TRBV19 and TRBJ1-5; 7 bases agree with TRBD1. V shed 4 bases and J 7 bases; nucleotides not matched to a gene: 10. Germline values: CDR1 LNHDA, CDR2 SQIVND (reference sequence). The CDR3 spans 15 residues. The DNA for the CDR3 is TGTGCCAGTAGTACGATTACAGGGGATCTGCAGCCCCAGCATTTT. It codes for CASSTITGDLQPQHF. Drawing the rest from reference TRBV19 and TRBJ1-5, the complete variable domain is DGGITQSPKYLFRKEGQNVTLSCEQNLNHDAMYWYRQDPGQGLRLIYYSQIVNDFQKGDIAEGYSVSREKKESFPLTVTSAQKNPTAFYLCASSTITGDLQPQHFGDGTRLSIL.

The CDR3, as DNA: TGTGCCAGCTGTTTAGCGGGGGACGAGCAGTACTTC. It specifies CASCLAGDEQYF. The chain uses TRBV6-1 and TRBJ2-7, with TRBD2 matching 9 bases. The CDR3 totals 12 residues. The trim removed 8 bases at V and 5 bases at J, leaving 4 bases unmatched. Germline V gene lookup returns CDR1 MNHNS and CDR2 SASEGT.

This chain links TRBV4-3 with TRBJ2-3; weak D call: TRBD2 (6 bases). V gave up 0 bases and J gave up 6 bases, with 16 bases separating them. CDR1 is LGHNA and CDR2 is YSLEER in the germline V gene. This CDR3 is 16 amino acids long. This CDR3 reads CASSQDGRGLPDTQYF. CDR3 sequence (DNA): TGCGCCAGCAGCCAAGATGGGCGGGGCCTCCCCGATACGCAGTATTTT.

The chain is built from TRBV14 and TRBJ2-7; 8 bases match TRBD1. Germline values: CDR1 SGHDN, CDR2 FVKESK. The CDR3 is made up of 17 amino acids. With 4 bases clipped from V and 0 bases from J, the junction kept 11 bases outside the gene matches. In DNA form, the CDR3 reads TGTGCCAGCAGCCTAGGGCCAGGGGGCTATTTCTCCTACGAGCAGTACTTC. It yields the protein CASSLGPGGYFSYEQYF.

The V and J genes are TRBV15 and TRBJ1-5, with D possibly TRBD1 on 6 matching bases. V lost 3 bases to trimming and J lost 0 bases, with 12 bases between them. The CDR3 runs 16 residues. Germline CDR1 is LNHNV and CDR2 is YYDKDF (reference sequence). The DNA of the CDR3 is TGTGCCACCAGCAGTAAACAGGGAAATAGCAATCAGCCCCAGCATTTT. This sequence encodes CATSSKQGNSNQPQHF.

This chain joins TRBV6-5 and TRBJ2-2; D possibly corresponds to TRBD2 (6 bases). CDR3 size: 14 residues. Per germline, CDR1 MNHEY and CDR2 SVGAGI. Between the trimmed V and J ends, which lost 10 bases and 5 bases, there was a span of 17 bases. The DNA for the CDR3 is TGTGCCACGAAGCTCCGGGGGTTGACCGGGGAGCTGTTTTTT. It specifies CATKLRGLTGELFF.

This sequence joins TRBV4-2 and TRBJ2-7; 10 bases fit TRBD2. From germline, CDR1 is LGHNA and CDR2 YNFKEQ. This CDR3 is built from 16 residues. The J segment lost 5 bases and the V segment lost 4 bases, leaving 11 bases of the junction unmatched. CDR3 in amino acids: CASSPSAGGPFHEQYF. The CDR3 DNA follows: TGTGCCAGCAGCCCCTCAGCGGGGGGGCCTTTCCACGAGCAGTACTTC.

The chain combines TRBV7-2 with TRBJ2-1; tentative D call: TRBD1 (6 bases). CDR3 size: 13 residues. V lost 1 base and J 6 bases, leaving 7 bases between the germline ends. Germline V gene lookup returns CDR1 SGHTA and CDR2 FQGNSA. CDR3 coding DNA: TGTGCCAGCAGCTTAGACAGGGTCAATGAGCAGTTCTTC. Residues: CASSLDRVNEQFF. The full variable domain, its missing parts supplied by reference TRBV7-2 and TRBJ2-1, is GAGVSQSPSNKVTEKGKDVELRCDPISGHTALYWYRQSLGQGLEFLIYFQGNSAPDKSGLPSDRFSAERTGGSVSTLTIQRTQQEDSAVYLCASSLDRVNEQFFGPGTRLTVL.